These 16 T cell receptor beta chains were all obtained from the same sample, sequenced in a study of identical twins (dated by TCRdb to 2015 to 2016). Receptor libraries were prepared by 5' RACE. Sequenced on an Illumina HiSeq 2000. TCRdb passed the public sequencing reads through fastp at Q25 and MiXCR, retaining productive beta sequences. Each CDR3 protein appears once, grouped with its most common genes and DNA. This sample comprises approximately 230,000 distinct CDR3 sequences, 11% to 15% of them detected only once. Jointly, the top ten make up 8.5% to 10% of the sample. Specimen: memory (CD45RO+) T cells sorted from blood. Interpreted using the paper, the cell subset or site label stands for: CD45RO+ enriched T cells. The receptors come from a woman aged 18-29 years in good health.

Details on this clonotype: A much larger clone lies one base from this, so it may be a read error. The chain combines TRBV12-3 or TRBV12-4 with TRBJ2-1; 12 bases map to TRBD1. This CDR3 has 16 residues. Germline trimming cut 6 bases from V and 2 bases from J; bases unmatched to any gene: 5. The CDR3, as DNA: TGTGCCAGCAGGCTCGGGACAGGGGGCCCCTACAATGAGCAGTTCTTC. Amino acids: CASRLGTGGPYNEQFF.

The CDR3 region has the DNA TGCAGTGCTGTGGACGGGGCGAGTGAAAAACTGTTTTTT. This codes for CSAVDGASEKLFF. The rearrangement links TRBV20-1 to TRBJ1-4, with a weak D call TRBD1 (5 bases). The V end lost 5 bases, the J end lost 7 bases, and 14 bases lay between the germline ends. Germline lookup yields CDR1 DFQATT and CDR2 SNEGSKA (reference sequence). This CDR3 spans 13 amino acids.

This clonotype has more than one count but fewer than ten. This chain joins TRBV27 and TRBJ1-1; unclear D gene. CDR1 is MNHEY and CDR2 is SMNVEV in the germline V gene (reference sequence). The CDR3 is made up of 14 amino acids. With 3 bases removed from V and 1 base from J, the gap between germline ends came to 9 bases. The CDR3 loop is CASSLGLANTEAFF. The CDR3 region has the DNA TGTGCCAGCAGTTTGGGGTTGGCGAACACTGAAGCTTTCTTT.

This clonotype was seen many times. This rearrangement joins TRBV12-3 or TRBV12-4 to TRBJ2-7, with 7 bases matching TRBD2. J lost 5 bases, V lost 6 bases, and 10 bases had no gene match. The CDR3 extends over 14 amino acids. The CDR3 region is CASRPPGGRNEQYF. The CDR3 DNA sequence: TGTGCCAGCAGACCGCCGGGGGGAAGGAACGAGCAGTACTTC.

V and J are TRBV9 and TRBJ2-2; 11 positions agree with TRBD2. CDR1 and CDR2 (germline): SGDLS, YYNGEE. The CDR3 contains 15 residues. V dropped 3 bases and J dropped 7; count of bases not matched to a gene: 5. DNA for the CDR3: TGTGCCAGCAGCGGTAGCGGGGGGGCTATCGGGGAGCTGTTTTTT. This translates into CASSGSGGAIGELFF.

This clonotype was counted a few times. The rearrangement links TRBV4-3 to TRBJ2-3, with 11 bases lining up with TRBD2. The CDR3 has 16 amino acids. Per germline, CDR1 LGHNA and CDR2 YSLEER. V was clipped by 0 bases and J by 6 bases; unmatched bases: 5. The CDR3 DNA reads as TGCGCCAGCAGCCAAGATTCTCTAGCGGGAGGTGATACGCAGTATTTT. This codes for CASSQDSLAGGDTQYF.

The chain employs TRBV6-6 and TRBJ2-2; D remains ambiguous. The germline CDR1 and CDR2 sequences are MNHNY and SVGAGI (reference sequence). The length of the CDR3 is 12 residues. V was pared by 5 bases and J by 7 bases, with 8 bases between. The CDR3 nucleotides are TGTGCCAGCAGTACCCCAGACGGGGAGCTGTTTTTT. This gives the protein CASSTPDGELFF.

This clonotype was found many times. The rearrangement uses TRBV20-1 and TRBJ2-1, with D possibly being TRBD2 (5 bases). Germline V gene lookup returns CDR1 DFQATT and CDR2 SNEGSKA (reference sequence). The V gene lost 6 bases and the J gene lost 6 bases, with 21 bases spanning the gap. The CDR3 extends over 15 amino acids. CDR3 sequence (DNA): TGCAGTGCCACCCAAATGCGCGGGTGGACCAATGAGCAGTTCTTC. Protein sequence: CSATQMRGWTNEQFF.

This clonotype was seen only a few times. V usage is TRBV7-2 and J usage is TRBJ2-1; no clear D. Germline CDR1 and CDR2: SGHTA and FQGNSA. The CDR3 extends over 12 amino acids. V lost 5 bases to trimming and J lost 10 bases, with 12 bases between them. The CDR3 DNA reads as TGTGCCAGCAGCCGTATTGAGATAGAGCAGTTCTTC. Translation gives CASSRIEIEQFF.

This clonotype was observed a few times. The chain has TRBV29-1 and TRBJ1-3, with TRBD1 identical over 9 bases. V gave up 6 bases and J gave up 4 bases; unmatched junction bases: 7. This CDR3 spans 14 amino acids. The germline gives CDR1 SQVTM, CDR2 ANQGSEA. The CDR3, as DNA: TGCAGCGTGGGACAGGGTACGAGAGGAAACACCATATATTTT. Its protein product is CSVGQGTRGNTIYF.

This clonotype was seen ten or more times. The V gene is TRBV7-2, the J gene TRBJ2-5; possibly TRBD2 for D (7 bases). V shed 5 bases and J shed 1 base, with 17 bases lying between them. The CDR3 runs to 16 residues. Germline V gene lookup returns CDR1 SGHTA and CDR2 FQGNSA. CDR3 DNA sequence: TGTGCCAGCAGCCCCGAGGGGGGGGCCGTCCAAGAGACCCAGTACTTC. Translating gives CASSPEGGAVQETQYF.

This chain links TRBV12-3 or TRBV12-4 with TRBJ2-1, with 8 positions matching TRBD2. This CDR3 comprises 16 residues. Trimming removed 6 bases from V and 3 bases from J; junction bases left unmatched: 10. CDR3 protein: CASRPPTGGHYNEQFF. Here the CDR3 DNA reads TGTGCCAGCAGACCCCCGACGGGGGGGCACTACAATGAGCAGTTCTTC.

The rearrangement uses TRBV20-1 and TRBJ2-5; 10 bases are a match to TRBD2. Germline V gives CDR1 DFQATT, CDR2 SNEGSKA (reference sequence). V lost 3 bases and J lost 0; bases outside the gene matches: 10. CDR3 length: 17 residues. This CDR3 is CSASGSGRASYQETQYF. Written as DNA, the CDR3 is TGCAGTGCTAGTGGGAGCGGGAGGGCCTCGTACCAAGAGACCCAGTACTTC.

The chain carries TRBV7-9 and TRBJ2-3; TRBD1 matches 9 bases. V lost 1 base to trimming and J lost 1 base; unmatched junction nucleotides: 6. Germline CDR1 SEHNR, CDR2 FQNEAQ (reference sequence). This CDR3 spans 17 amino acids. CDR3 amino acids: CASSLGGTGLGTDTQYF. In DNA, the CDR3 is TGTGCCAGCAGCTTAGGGGGGACAGGGTTGGGCACAGATACGCAGTATTTT.

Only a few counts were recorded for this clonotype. CDR3 sequence: CASTQGGGTNEKLFF. In DNA, the CDR3 is TGTGCCAGCACCCAAGGTGGGGGCACTAATGAAAAACTGTTTTTT. The rearrangement joins TRBV25-1 to TRBJ1-4; TRBD1 might be the D (6 bases). This CDR3 comprises 15 residues. V dropped 7 bases and J dropped 2 bases, with 14 bases sitting between them. Germline V gives CDR1 MGHDK, CDR2 SYGVNS.

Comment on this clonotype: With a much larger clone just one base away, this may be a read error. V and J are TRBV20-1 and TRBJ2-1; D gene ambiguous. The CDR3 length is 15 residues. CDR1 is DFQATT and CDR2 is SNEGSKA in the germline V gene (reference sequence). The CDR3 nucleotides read TGCTGTGCTAGGAGTTGGCGCGCCCACCTATCGGAGCAGTTCTTC. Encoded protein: CCARSWRAHLSEQFF.